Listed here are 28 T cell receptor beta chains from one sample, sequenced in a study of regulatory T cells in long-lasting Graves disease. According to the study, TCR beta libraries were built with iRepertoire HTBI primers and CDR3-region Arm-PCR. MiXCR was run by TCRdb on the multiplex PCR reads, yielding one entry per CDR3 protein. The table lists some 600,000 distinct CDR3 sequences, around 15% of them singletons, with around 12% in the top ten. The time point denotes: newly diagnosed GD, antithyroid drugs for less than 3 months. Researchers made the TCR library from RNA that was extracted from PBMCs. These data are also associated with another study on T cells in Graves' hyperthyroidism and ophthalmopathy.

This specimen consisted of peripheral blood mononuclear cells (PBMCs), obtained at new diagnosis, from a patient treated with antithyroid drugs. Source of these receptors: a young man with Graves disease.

CDR3 in DNA: TGTGCCAGTAGTATAACGGGGAGGGCACCCACAGATACGCAGTATTTT. Its protein is CASSITGRAPTDTQYF. The V call is TRBV19, the J call TRBJ2-3; 7 nucleotides line up with TRBD2. Germline trimming cut 2 bases from V and 2 bases from J; bases unmatched to any gene: 7. CDR1 and CDR2 from the germline V gene are LNHDA and SQIVND (reference sequence). The CDR3 is made up of 16 amino acids.

CDR3 bases: TGCAGTGCTAGCGGGCACTCCTCCTACGAGCAGTACTTC. It translates to CSASGHSSYEQYF. The genes are TRBV20-1 and TRBJ2-7; D remains unclear. Germline CDR1 and CDR2: DFQATT and SNEGSKA (reference sequence). Trimming left V 3 bases short and J 0 bases short, with 9 bases between. The CDR3 consists of 13 residues.

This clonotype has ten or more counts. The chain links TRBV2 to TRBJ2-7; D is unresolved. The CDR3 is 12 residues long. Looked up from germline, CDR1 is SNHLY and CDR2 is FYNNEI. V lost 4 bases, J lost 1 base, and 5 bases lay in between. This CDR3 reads CASSVQSYEQYF. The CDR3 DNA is TGTGCCAGCAGTGTACAGTCCTACGAGCAGTACTTC.

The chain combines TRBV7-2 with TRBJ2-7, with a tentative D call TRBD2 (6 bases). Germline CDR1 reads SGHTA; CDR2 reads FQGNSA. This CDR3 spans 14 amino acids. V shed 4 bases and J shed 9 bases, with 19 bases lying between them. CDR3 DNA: TGTGCCAGCAGCTCCTCGGGACTCCGTTTGGGGCAGTACTTC. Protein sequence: CASSSSGLRLGQYF.

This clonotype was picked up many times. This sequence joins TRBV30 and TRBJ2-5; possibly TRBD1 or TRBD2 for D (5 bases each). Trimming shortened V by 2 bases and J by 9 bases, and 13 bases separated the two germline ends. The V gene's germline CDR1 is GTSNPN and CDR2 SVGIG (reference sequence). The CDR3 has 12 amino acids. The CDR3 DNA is TGTGCCTGGAGTTTATTGTTGGGGGCCCAGTACTTC. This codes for CAWSLLLGAQYF.

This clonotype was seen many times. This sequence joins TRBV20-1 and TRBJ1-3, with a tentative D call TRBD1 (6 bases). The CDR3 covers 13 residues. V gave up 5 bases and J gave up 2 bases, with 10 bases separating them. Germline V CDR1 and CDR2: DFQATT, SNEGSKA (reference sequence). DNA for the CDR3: TGCAGTGCTTTAGGGGGTCCTGGAAACACCATATATTTT. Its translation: CSALGGPGNTIYF.

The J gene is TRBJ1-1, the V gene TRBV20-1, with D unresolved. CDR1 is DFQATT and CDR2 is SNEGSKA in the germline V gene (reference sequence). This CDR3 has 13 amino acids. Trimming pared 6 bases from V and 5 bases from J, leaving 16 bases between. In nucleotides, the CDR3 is TGCAGTGCCAAACCTGGAGGAGGAACTGAAGCTTTCTTT. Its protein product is CSAKPGGGTEAFF.

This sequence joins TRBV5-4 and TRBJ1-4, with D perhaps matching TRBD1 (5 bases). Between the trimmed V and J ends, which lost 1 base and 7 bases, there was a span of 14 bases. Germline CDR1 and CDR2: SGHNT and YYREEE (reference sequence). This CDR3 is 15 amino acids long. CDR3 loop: CASSLRGWSGEKLFF. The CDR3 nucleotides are TGTGCCAGCAGCTTGAGGGGTTGGTCGGGTGAAAAACTGTTTTTT.

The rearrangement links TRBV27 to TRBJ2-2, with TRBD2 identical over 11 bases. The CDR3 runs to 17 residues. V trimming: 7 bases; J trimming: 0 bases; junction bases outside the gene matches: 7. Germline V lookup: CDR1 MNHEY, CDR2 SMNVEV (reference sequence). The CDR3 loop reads CASTLGLAETNTGELFF. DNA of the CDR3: TGTGCCAGCACCCTGGGACTAGCGGAGACGAACACCGGGGAGCTGTTTTTT.

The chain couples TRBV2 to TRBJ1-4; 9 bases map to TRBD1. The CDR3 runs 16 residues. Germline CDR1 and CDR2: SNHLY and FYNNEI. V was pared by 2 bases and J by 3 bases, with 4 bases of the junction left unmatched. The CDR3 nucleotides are TGTGCCAGCAGTGAATGGGACAGGGCGGCTAATGAAAAACTGTTTTTT. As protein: CASSEWDRAANEKLFF. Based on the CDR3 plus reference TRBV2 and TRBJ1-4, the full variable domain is EPEVTQTPSHQVTQMGQEVILRCVPISNHLYFYWYRQILGQKVEFLVSFYNNEISEKSEIFDDQFSVERPDGSNFTLKIRSTKLEDSAMYFCASSEWDRAANEKLFFGSGTQLSVL.

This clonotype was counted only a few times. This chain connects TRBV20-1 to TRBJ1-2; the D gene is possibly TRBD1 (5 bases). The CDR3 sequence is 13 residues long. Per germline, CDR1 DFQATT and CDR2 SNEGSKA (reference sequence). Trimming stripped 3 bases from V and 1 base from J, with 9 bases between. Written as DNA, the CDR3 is TGCAGTGCTAGTACAGGCGGTAACTATGGCTACACCTTC. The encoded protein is CSASTGGNYGYTF.

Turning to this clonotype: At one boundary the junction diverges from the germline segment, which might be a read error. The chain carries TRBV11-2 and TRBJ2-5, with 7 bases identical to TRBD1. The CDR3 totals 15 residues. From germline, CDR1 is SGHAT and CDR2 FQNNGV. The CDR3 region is CASSHGTEYQETQYF. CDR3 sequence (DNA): TGCGCCAGCAGCCACGGGACAGAGTACCAAGAGACCCAGTACTTC.

CDR3 residues: CAWSEGQGWYEQYF. The CDR3 nucleotides read TGTGCCTGGAGTGAGGGACAGGGGTGGTACGAGCAGTACTTC. This chain connects TRBV30 to TRBJ2-7; 10 positions match TRBD1. Germline CDR1 is GTSNPN and CDR2 is SVGIG (reference sequence). This CDR3 comprises 14 residues. V was clipped by 1 base and J by 4 bases; unmatched bases: 4.

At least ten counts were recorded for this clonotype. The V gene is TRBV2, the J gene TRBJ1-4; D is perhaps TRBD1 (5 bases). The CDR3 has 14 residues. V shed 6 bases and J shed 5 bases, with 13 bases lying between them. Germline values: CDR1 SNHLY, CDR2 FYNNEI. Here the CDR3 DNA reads TGTGCCAGCAGCGCAGGGAGGGAAAATGAAAAACTGTTTTTT. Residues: CASSAGRENEKLFF.

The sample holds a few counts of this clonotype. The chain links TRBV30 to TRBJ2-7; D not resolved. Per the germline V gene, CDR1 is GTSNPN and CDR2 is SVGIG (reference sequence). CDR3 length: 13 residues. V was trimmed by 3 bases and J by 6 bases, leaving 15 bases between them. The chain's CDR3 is CAWRVPGRAEQYF. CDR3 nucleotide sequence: TGTGCCTGGAGGGTCCCTGGAAGGGCCGAGCAGTACTTC.

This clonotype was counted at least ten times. The CDR3 is CASSLRQGHTYNEQFF. CDR3 nucleotide sequence: TGCGCCAGCAGCTTGAGACAGGGACATACATACAATGAGCAGTTCTTC. The chain joins TRBV5-1 to TRBJ2-1; 7 nucleotides line up with TRBD1. The J segment lost 4 bases and the V segment lost 1 base, leaving 8 bases of the junction unmatched. Germline lookup yields CDR1 SGHRS and CDR2 YFSETQ. The length of the CDR3 is 16 residues. The variable domain in full, with the rest retrieved from reference TRBV5-1 and TRBJ2-1, is KAGVTQTPRYLIKTRGQQVTLSCSPISGHRSVSWYQQTPGQGLQFLFEYFSETQRNKGNFPGRFSGRQFSNSRSEMNVSTLELGDSALYLCASSLRQGHTYNEQFFGPGTRLTVL.

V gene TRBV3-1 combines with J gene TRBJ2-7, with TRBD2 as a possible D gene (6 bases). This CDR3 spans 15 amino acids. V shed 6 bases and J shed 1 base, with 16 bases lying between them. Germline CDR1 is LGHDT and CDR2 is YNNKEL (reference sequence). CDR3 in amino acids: CASSLRGRGSYEQYF. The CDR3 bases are TGTGCCAGCAGTTTACGAGGGCGGGGATCCTACGAGCAGTACTTC.

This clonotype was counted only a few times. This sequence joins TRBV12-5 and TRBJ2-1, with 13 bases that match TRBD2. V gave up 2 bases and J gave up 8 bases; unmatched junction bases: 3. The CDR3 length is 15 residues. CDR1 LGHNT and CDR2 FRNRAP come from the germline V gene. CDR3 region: CASGLRTSGRHEQFF. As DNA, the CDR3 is TGTGCTAGTGGTTTGCGGACTAGCGGGAGACATGAGCAGTTCTTC.

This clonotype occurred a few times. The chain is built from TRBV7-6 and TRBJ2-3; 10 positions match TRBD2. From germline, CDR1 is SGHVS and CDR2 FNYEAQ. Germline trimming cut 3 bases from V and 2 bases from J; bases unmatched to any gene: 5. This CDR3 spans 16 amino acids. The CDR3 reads CASSLGSGGSTDTQYF. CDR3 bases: TGTGCCAGCAGCTTGGGTAGCGGGGGGTCCACAGATACGCAGTATTTT.

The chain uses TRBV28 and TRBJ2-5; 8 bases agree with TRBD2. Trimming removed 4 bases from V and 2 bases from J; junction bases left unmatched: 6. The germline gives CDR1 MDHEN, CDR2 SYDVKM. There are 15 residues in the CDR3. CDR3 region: CASSSGGEGQETQYF. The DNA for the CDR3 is TGTGCCAGCAGTTCCGGGGGGGAGGGACAAGAGACCCAGTACTTC.

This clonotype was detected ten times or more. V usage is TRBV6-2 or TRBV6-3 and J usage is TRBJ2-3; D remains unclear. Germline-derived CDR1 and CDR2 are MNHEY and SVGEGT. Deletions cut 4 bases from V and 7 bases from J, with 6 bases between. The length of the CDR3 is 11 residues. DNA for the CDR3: TGTGCCAGCAGTTTTTCCCATACGCAGTATTTT. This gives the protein CASSFSHTQYF.

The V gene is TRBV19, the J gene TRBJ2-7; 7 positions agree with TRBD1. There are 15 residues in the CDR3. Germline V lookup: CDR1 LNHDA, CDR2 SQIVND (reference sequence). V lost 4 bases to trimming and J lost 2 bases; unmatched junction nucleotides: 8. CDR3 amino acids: CASSRTSDRAYEQYF. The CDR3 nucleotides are TGTGCCAGTAGTAGAACATCAGACAGGGCCTACGAGCAGTACTTC.

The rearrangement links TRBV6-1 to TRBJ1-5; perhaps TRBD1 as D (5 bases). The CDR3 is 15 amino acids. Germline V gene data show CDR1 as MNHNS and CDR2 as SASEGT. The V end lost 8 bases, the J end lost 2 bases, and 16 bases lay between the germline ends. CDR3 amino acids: CASRMTETRNQPQHF. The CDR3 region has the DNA TGTGCCAGCCGGATGACAGAGACACGCAATCAGCCCCAGCATTTT.

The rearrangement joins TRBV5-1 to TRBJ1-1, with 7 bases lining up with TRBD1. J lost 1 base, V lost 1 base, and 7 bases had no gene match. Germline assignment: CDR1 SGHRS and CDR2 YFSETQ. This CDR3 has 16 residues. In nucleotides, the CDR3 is TGCGCCAGCAGCTTGCGACCGACAGGGCCGAACACTGAAGCTTTCTTT. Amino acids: CASSLRPTGPNTEAFF.

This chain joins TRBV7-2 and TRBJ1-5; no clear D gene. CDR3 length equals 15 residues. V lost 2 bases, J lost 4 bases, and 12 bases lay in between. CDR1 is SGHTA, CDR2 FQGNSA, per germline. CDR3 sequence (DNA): TGTGCCAGCAGCTTAACCGGGTCGGGTAATCAGCCCCAGCATTTT. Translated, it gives CASSLTGSGNQPQHF.

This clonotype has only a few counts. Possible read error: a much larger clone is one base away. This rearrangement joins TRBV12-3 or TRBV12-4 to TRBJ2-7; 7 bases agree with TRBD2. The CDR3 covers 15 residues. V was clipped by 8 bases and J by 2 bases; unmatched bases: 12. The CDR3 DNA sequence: TGTGCCAGCGCCCCCGGCGGGAGAACGACCTACGAGCAGTACTTC. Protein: CASAPGGRTTYEQYF.

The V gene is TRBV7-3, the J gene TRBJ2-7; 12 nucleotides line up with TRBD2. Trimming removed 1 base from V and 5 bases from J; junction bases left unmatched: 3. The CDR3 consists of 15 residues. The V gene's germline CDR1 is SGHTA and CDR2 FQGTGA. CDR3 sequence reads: CASSLRLAGAHEQYF. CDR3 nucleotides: TGTGCCAGCAGCTTAAGACTAGCGGGAGCTCACGAGCAGTACTTC.

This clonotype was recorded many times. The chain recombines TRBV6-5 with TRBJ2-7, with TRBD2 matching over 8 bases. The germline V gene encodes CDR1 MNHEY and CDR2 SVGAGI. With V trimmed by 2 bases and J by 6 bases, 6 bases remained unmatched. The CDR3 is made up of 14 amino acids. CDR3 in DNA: TGTGCCAGCAGTTACCCCTCGACTAGCGCCGAGCAGTACTTC. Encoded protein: CASSYPSTSAEQYF.